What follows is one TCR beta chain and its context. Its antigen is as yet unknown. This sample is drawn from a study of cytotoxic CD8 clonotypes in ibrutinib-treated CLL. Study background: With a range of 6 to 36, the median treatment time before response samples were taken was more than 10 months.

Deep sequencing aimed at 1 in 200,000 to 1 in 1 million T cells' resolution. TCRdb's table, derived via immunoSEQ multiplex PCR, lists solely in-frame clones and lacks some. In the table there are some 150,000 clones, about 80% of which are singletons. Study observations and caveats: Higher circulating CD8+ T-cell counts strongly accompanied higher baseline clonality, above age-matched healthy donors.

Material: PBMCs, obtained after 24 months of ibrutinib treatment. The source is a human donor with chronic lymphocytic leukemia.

This CDR3 is CASSPRSTGGETQYF. DNA of the CDR3: TGTGCCAGCTCACCACGAAGTACCGGAGGAGAGACCCAGTACTTC. The rearrangement links TRBV18 to TRBJ2-5, with a tentative D call TRBD2 (5 bases). Deletions cut 1 base from V and 4 bases from J, with 13 bases between. Germline CDR1 KGHSH, CDR2 LQKENI. This CDR3 is 15 amino acids long.